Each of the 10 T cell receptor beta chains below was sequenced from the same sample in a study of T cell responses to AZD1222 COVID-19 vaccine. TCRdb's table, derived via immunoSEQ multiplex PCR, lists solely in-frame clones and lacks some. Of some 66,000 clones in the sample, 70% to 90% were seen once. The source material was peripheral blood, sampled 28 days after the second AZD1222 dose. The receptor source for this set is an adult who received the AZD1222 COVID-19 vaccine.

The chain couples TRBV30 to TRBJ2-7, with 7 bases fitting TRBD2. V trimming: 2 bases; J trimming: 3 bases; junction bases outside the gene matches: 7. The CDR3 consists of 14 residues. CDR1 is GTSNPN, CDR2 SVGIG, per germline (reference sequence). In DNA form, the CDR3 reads TGTGCCTGGAGTAGAAGTAGCGGGTTCTACGAGCAGTACTTC. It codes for CAWSRSSGFYEQYF.

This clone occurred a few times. CDR3 sequence: CASSQPTGGTGGYTF. The DNA for the CDR3 is TGTGCCAGCAGCCAACCTACAGGGGGCACTGGCGGCTACACCTTC. The chain uses TRBV4-2 and TRBJ1-2, with 9 bases fitting TRBD1. Per the germline V gene, CDR1 is LGHNA and CDR2 is YNFKEQ. With 2 bases clipped from V and 8 bases from J, the junction kept 9 bases outside the gene matches. The CDR3 spans 15 residues.

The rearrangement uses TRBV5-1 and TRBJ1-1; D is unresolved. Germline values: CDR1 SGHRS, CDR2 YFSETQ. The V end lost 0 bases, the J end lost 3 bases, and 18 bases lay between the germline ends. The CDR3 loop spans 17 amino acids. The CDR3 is CASSLDSGTSWYTEAFF. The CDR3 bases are TGCGCCAGCAGCTTGGACTCGGGTACCTCTTGGTACACTGAAGCTTTCTTT.

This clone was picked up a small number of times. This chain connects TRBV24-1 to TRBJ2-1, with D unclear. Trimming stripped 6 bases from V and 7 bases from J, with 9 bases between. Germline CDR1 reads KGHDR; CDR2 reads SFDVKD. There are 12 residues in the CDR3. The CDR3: CATSKSGNEQFF. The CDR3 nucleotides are TGTGCCACCAGTAAGTCAGGTAATGAGCAGTTCTTC.

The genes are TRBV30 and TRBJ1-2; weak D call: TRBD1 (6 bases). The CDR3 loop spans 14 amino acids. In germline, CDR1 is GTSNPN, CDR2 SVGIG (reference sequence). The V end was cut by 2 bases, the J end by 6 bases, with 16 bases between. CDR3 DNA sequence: TGTGCCTGGAGTAGGGGGGCAGGGGCGGATGGCTACACCTTC. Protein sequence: CAWSRGAGADGYTF.

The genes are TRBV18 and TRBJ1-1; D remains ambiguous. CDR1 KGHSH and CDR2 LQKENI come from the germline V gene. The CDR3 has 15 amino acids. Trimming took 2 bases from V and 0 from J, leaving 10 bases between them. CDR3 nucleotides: TGTGCCAGCTCACCAATGGAAGTTATGAACACTGAAGCTTTCTTT. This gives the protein CASSPMEVMNTEAFF.

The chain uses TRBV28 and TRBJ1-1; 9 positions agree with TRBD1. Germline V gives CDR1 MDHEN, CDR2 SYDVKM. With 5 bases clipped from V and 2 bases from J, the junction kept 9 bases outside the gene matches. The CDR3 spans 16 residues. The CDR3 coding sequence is TGTGCCAGCAGTCTCGGGACAGGGTTCGGCAACACTGAAGCTTTCTTT. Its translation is CASSLGTGFGNTEAFF.

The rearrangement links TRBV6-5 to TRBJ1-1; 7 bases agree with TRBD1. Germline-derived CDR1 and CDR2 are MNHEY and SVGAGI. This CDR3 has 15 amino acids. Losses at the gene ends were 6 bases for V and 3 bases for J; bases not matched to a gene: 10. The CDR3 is CASRKDRDLDTEAFF. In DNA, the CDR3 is TGTGCCAGCAGAAAAGACAGGGATTTGGACACTGAAGCTTTCTTT.

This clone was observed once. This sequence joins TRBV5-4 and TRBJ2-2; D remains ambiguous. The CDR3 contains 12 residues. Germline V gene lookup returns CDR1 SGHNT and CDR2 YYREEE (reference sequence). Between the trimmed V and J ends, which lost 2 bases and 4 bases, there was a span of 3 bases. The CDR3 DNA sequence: TGTGCCAGCAGCTTAAGCACCGGGGAGCTGTTTTTT. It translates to CASSLSTGELFF.

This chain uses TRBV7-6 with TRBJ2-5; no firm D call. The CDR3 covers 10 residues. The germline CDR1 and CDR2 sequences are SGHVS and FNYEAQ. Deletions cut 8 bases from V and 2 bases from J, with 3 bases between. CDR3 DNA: TGTGCCAGCGGACAAGAGACCCAGTACTTC. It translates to CASGQETQYF.